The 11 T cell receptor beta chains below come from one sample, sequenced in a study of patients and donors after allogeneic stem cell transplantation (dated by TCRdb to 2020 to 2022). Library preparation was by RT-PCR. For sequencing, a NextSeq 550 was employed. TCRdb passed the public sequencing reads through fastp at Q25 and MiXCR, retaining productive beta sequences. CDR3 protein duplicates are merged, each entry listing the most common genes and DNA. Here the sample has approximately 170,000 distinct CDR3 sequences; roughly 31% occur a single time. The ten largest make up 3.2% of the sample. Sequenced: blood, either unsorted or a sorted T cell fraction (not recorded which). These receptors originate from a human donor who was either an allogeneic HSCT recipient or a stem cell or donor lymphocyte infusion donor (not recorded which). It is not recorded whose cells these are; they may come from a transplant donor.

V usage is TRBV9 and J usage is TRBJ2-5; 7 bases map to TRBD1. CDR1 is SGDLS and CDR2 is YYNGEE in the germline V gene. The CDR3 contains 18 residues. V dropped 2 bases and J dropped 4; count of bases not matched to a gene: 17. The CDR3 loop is CASSVLASGTVRGETQYF. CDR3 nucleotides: TGTGCCAGCAGCGTCCTAGCCTCCGGGACAGTAAGAGGAGAGACCCAGTACTTC.

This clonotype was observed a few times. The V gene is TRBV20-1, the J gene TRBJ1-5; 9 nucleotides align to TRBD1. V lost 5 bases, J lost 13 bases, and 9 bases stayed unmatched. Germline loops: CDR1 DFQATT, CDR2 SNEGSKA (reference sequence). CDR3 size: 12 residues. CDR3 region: CSARQGQGDQHF. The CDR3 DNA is TGCAGTGCTCGCCAGGGACAGGGAGATCAGCATTTT.

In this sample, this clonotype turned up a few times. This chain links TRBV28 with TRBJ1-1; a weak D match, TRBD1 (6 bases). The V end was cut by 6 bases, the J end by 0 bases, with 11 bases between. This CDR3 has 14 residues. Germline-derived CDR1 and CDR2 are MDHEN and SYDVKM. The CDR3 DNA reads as TGTGCCAGCAGCCAGGGGAACATGAACACTGAAGCTTTCTTT. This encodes CASSQGNMNTEAFF.

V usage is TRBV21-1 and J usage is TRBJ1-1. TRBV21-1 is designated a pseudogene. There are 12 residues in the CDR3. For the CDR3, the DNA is TGTGCCAGCAGCCCCAACAGCACTGAAGCTTTCTTT. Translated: CASSPNSTEAFF.

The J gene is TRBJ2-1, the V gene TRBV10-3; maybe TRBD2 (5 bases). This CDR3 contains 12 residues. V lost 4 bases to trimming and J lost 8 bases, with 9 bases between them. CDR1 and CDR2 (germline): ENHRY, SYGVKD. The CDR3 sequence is CAISGGSYEQFF. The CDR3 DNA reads TGTGCCATCAGTGGAGGGTCCTATGAGCAGTTCTTC.

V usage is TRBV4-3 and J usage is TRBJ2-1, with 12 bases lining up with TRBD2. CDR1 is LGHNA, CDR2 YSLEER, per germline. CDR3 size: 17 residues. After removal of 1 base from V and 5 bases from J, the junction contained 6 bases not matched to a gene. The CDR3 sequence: CASSQGPGLAGDNEQFF. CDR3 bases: TGCGCCAGCAGCCAAGGCCCGGGACTAGCGGGTGACAATGAGCAGTTCTTC.

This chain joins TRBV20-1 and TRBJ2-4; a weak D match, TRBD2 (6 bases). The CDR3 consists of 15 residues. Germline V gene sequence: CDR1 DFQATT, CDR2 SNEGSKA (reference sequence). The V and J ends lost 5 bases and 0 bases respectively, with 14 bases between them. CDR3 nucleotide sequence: TGCAGTGCTCCCGAGGGCGGGGTAGCCAAAAACATTCAGTACTTC. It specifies CSAPEGGVAKNIQYF.

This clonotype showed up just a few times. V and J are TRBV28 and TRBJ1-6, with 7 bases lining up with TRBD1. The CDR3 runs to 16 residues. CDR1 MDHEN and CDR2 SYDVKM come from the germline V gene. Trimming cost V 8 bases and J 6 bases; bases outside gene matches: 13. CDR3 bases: TGTGCCAGCGCGTTACCCCTGGGACAGTTTAATTCACCCCTCCACTTT. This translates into CASALPLGQFNSPLHF.

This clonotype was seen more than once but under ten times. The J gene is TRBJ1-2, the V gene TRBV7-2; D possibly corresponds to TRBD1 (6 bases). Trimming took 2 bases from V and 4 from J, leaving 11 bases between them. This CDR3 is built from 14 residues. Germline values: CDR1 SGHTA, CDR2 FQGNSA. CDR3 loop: CASSLLGTRYGYTF. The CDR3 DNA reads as TGTGCCAGCAGCTTATTAGGGACACGCTATGGCTACACCTTC. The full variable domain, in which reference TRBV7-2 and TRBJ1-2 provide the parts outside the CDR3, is GAGVSQSPSNKVTEKGKDVELRCDPISGHTALYWYRQSLGQGLEFLIYFQGNSAPDKSGLPSDRFSAERTGGSVSTLTIQRTQQEDSAVYLCASSLLGTRYGYTFGSGTRLTVV.

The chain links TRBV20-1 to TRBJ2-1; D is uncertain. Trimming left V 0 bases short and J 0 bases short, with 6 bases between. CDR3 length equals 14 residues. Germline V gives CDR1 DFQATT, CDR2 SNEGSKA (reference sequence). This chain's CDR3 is CSAREINSYNEQFF. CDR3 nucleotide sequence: TGCAGTGCTAGAGAAATTAACTCCTACAATGAGCAGTTCTTC.

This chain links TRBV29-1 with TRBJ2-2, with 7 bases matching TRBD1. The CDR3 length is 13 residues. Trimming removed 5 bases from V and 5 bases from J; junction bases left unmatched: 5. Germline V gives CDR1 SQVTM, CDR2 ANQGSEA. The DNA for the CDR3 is TGCAGCGTTTTCACAGGGGCTACCGGGGAGCTGTTTTTT. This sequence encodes CSVFTGATGELFF.